A selection of T cell receptor beta chains follows, all from one sample in a study of blood T cell repertoires in COVID-19. The data were produced by immunoSEQ multiplex PCR, yet TCRdb's version contains in-frame clones alone and is incomplete. The top ten hold about 9% of the sample, which has tens of thousands of clones, 75% to 90% seen once. The sample was peripheral blood. These receptors all stem from a human donor in a cohort sampled during active COVID-19. Both conserved end residues are trimmed from each CDR3.

j_gene | v_gene | CDR3aa
TRBJ2-5 | TRBV5-1 | ASSPGSGETQY
TRBJ2-2 | TRBV24-1 | ATSDPGQGRPGELF
TRBJ2-7 | TRBV21-1 | ASSPRELFFLYEQY
TRBJ1-5 | TRBV7-2 | ASSYGQGARNQPQH
TRBJ2-7 | TRBV4-3 | ASSQGPSLPGQGAREQY
TRBJ2-7 | TRBV7-2 | ASSRTSGSYEQY
TRBJ2-3 | TRBV30 | AWMDYLPTDTQY
TRBJ2-1 | TRBV7-3 | ASSLDTGAYNEQF
TRBJ2-4 | TRBV24-1 | ATSGGPLTLAKNIQY
TRBJ2-5 | TRBV5-6 | ASSSGGFGEETQY
TRBJ1-5 | TRBV6-6 | ASSYGTGRQPQH
TRBJ1-2 | TRBV19 | ASSSPRDYGYT
TRBJ1-5 | TRBV19 | ASEGGNQPQH
TRBJ1-3 | TRBV3-1/TRBV3-2 | ASSLRQGTSGNTIY
TRBJ2-7 | TRBV6-5 | ASSSRRTEDYEQY
TRBJ2-3 | TRBV7-2 | ASSSSGGAADTQY
TRBJ2-3 | TRBV24-1 | AISSGLAPDTQY
TRBJ2-3 | TRBV7-2 | ASSSDRVTDTQY
TRBJ1-4 | TRBV23-1 | ASSQKGPGKLF
TRBJ2-3 | TRBV27 | ASRTVGQGSDTQY
TRBJ2-1 | TRBV5-1 | ASSLGGTGSYNEQF
TRBJ2-7 | TRBV7-2 | ASSSQLGEQY
TRBJ1-2 | TRBV11-3 | ASSLASGGNYGYT
TRBJ1-1 | TRBV7-6 | ASSPMAGTEAF
TRBJ2-7 | TRBV4-3 | ASSQDRGPYEQY
TRBJ1-2 | TRBV7-2 | ASSLTGEFIYGYT
TRBJ2-7 | TRBV5-4 | ASRRVGGLGAYEQY
TRBJ1-1 | TRBV7-2 | ASSVSTGSTEAF
TRBJ1-2 | TRBV6-5 | ASSRPGDPRYGYT
TRBJ2-3 | TRBV19 | ASRAPTDTQY
TRBJ2-3 | TRBV9 | ASSVGGSTDTQY
TRBJ2-7 | TRBV9 | ASSQQGLSYEQY
TRBJ2-2 | TRBV5-4 | ADGQAGTGELF
TRBJ2-5 | TRBV11-2 | ASSLWRGETQY
TRBJ2-7 | TRBV11-3 | ASSFNVAGGPYEQY
TRBJ2-7 | TRBV7-3 | ASTPGTGSHEQY
TRBJ1-1 | TRBV5-5 | ASSLAGTGGTEAF
TRBJ1-6 | TRBV7-6 | ASSPGQGVDSPLH
TRBJ2-3 | TRBV6-5 | ASRGRSRGDTQY
TRBJ2-3 | TRBV7-6 | ASSSPEREGSAQY
TRBJ2-7 | TRBV11-3 | ASKKGPVSSYEQY
TRBJ2-7 | TRBV7-2 | ASSLVPSGLYEQY